This TCR beta chain came from a study of T cells in narcolepsy. The study's findings and limits: Comparing one patient's CSF and blood CD4+ clonotypes highlighted HCRT- and TRIB2-specific autoreactive clonotypes. In some patient and control memory CD4+ samples, autoreactive clones were absent. Blood of same and different patients, but not healthy controls, reportedly held recurring autoreactive clonotypes.

Profiling relied on immunoSEQ multiplex PCR, and the TCRdb table lists in-frame clones only, not all of them. The sample carries 25,000 to 40,000 clones, under 90% recorded once. For this clone: What it binds is unknown.

The CDR3 extends over 15 amino acids. The V gene lost 3 bases and the J gene lost 1 base, with 12 bases spanning the gap. Germline CDR1 LNHDA, CDR2 SQIVND (reference sequence). The TCR originated in a human donor with narcolepsy. Specimen: CD45RA- memory CD4+ T cells from PBMCs. This chain joins TRBV19 and TRBJ1-1; D uncertain. CDR3 loop: CASSIVGYGNTEAFF. Written as DNA, the CDR3 is TGTGCCAGTAGTATCGTGGGGTACGGGAACACTGAAGCTTTCTTT.